This T cell receptor beta chain was observed in a study of sequential checkpoint blockade in melanoma (dated by TCRdb to between 2019 and 2020). In the study overall: Patients were randomized 1:1 to first-line nivolumab followed by ipilimumab (arm A) or ipilimumab followed by nivolumab (arm B). Maintenance nivolumab came after each of the two trial sequences. Summary of the overall study and its limitations: The model for predicting response that combines TCR metrics with mutation burden needs to be validated in larger, independent patient cohorts.

The treatment or condition tag for this specimen amounts to: randomized to nivolumab then ipilimumab (arm A) or the reverse (arm B). None of the patients in the trial had previously been given DNA-damaging chemotherapy. On a FACS Aria II flow cytometer, live CD3+CD8+ cells that were negative for CD19 and CD56 were sorted from thawed PBMCs. CheckMate 064, a randomized, open-label phase II trial of sequential checkpoint blockade, was the source of the samples, all of which came from patients with melanoma. Peripheral blood mononuclear cells were obtained through leukapheresis, purified using Ficoll-Paque, and frozen in human serum containing approximately 11% DMSO. Right after sorting, the blood CD3+CD8+ cells were verified to be >95% pure, and DNA extraction followed. The CDR3 measures 13 amino acids from cysteine to phenylalanine. The entry retains the CDR3 DNA only, 39 bases that are in frame from base 1. The germline V gene sets CDR1 to MDHEN and CDR2 to SYDVKM. V gives up 7 bases and J gives up 3 bases, and the segment between their germline ends measures 12 bases.

A word on this clone: The target of this receptor is not known. Nothing much larger sits one base from this clone, and base qualities are not available.

TCRbeta CDR3 regions were immunosequenced from genomic DNA with the immunoSEQ Assay. Prior to high-throughput sequencing, genomic DNA was amplified by bias-controlled multiplex PCR. Under the source paper's analysis protocol: To quantify the absolute abundance of each unique TCRbeta CDR3 region, the sequences were collapsed and filtered. Clonality, defined as 1 minus Pielou's evenness, was calculated using only productive rearrangements. A previously published method was used to identify clones with significantly greater frequencies in on-treatment samples than in baseline samples. TCRdb provides this immuneACCESS table in a form limited to in-frame rearrangements. Some clones are lacking; in checked studies, under half of them reflect an unresolved V gene, and why the rest are absent is not known. V and J calls and clone size come straight from that table; D and trimming were deduced from the DNA. This sample holds about 12,000 clones; nearly 80% were observed only once. The biggest ten clones account for 50% to 60% of the sample.

The chain is assembled from TRBV28 and TRBJ1-2, with TRBD1 tentatively as D gene (6 bases match). The source of this sequence is a human donor with melanoma. This sample comprised CD8+ T cells sorted from blood (inferred from file names), obtained from a patient given nivolumab and ipilimumab in sequence. CDR3 region: CASTFRGDYGYTF. The sequenced DNA: TGTGCCAGCACGTTCAGGGGCGACTATGGCTACACCTTC.